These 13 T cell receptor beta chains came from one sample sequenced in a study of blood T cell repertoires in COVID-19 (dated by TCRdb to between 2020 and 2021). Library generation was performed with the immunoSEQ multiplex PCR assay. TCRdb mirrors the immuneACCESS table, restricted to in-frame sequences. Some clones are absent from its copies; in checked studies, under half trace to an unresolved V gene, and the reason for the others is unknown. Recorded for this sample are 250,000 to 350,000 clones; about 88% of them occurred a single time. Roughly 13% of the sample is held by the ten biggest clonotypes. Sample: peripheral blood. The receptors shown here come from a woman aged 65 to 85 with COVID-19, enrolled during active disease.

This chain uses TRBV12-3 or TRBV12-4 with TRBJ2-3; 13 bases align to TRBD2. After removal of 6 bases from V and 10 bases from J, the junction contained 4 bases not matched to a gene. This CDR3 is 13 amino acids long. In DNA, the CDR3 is TGTGCCAGCAGACGACTAGCGGGGGGTCCGCAGTATTTT. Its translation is CASRRLAGGPQYF.

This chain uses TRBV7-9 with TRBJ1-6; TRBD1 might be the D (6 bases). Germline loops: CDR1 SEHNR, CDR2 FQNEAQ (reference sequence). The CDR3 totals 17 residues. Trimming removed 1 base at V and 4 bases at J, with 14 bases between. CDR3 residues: CASSLVSSQGYNSPLHF. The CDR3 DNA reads TGTGCCAGCAGCTTAGTATCGTCACAGGGTTATAATTCACCCCTCCACTTT. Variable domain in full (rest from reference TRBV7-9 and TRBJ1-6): DTGVSQNPRHKITKRGQNVTFRCDPISEHNRLYWYRQTLGQGPEFLTYFQNEAQLEKSRLLSDRFSAERPKGSFSTLEIQRTEQGDSAMYLCASSLVSSQGYNSPLHFGNGTRLTVT.

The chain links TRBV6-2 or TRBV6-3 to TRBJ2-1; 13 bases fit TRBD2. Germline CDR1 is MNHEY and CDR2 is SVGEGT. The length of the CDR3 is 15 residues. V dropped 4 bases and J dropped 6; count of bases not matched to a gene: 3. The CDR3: CASSSLAGGLNEQFF. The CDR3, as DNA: TGTGCCAGCAGTTCACTAGCGGGGGGGCTCAATGAGCAGTTCTTC.

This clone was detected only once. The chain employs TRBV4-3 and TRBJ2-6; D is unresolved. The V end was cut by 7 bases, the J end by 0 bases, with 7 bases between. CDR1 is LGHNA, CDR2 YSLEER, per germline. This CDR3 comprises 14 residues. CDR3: CASNYNSGANVLTF. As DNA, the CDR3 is TGCGCCAGCAACTACAACTCTGGGGCCAACGTCCTGACTTTC.

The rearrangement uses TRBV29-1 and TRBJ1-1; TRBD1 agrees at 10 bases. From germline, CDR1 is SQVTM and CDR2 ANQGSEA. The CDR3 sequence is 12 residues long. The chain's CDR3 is CSHDRGLTEAFF. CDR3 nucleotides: TGCAGTCATGACAGGGGGCTCACTGAAGCTTTCTTT.

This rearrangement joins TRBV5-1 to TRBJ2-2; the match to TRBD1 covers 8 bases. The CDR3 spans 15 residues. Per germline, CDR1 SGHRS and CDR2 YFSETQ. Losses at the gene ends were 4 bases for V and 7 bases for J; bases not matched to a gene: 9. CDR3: CASSPDRGINGELFF. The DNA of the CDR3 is TGCGCCAGCAGCCCAGACAGGGGCATTAACGGGGAGCTGTTTTTT.

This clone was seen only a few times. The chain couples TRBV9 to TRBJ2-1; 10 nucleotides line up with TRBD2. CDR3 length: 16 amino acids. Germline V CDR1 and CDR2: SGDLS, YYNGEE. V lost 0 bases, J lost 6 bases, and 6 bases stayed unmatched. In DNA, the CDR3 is TGTGCCAGCAGCGTAGGGCTAGCGGGGGCCCTCAATGAGCAGTTCTTC. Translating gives CASSVGLAGALNEQFF.

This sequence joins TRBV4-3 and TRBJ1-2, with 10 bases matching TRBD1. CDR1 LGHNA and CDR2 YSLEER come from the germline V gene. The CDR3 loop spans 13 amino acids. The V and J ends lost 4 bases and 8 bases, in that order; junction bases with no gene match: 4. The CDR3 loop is CASSLRTGGGYTF. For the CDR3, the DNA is TGCGCCAGCAGCCTTAGGACAGGGGGAGGCTACACCTTC.

CDR3 in DNA: TGCGCCAGCAGCCCTTCAGGTGGGGCCAACGTCCTGACTTTC. Protein: CASSPSGGANVLTF. The chain links TRBV5-1 to TRBJ2-6; D is ambiguous. The CDR3 consists of 14 residues. Germline values: CDR1 SGHRS, CDR2 YFSETQ. With 4 bases removed from V and 3 bases from J, the gap between germline ends came to 8 bases.

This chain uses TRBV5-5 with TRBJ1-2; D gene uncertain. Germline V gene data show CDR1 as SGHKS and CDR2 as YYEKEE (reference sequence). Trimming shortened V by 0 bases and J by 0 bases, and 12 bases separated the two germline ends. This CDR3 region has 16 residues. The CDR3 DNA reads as TGTGCCAGCAGCTTGGGACTCCCGCTGGCTAACTATGGCTACACCTTC. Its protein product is CASSLGLPLANYGYTF.

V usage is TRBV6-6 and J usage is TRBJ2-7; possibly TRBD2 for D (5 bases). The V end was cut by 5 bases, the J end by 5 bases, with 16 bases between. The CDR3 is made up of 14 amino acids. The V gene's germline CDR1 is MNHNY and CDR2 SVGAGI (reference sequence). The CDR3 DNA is TGTGCCAGCAGTCATCCCCGGGATCCGAACGAGCAGTACTTC. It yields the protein CASSHPRDPNEQYF.

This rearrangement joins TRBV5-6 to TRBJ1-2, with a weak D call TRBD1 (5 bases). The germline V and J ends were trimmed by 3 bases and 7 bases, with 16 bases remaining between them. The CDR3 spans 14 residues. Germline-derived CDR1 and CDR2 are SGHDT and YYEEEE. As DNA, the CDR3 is TGTGCCAGCAGCTCTGCCGGTCCCCAGGGTGGCTACACCTTC. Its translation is CASSSAGPQGGYTF.

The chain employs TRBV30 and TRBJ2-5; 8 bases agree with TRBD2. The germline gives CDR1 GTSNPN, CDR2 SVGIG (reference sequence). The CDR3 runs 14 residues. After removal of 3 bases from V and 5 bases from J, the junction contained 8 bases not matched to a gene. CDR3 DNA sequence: TGTGCCTGGAGCGGGGGGGCGCTCGGGGAGACCCAGTACTTC. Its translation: CAWSGGALGETQYF.